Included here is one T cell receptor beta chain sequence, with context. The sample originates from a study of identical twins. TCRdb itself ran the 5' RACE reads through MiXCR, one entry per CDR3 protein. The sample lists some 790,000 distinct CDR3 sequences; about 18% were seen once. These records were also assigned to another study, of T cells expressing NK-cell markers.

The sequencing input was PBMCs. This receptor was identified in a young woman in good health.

CDR3 sequence: CSVTGLAGVLAYNEQFF. The CDR3 bases are TGCAGCGTCACTGGACTAGCGGGAGTTCTGGCCTACAATGAGCAGTTCTTC. The rearrangement joins TRBV29-1 to TRBJ2-1, with 13 bases aligning to TRBD2. This CDR3 spans 17 amino acids. The trim removed 6 bases at V and 2 bases at J, leaving 10 bases unmatched. Germline V gives CDR1 SQVTM, CDR2 ANQGSEA.